This T cell receptor beta chain stems from a study of response to subunit inactivated influenza vaccine. Whole-study findings and limits: New T cells are recruited in small numbers by each seasonal influenza vaccination, according to the authors' suggestion.

One entry per CDR3 protein, called by TCRdb with MiXCR from the RT-PCR reads. The sample holds around 750,000 distinct CDR3 sequences, around 20% seen once. This clonotype was recorded a few times. Its antigen is currently unknown. The CDR3 is 16 amino acids. V dropped 0 bases and J dropped 1 base, with 11 bases sitting between them. Germline CDR1 reads MNHEY; CDR2 reads SVGAGI. The chain joins TRBV6-5 to TRBJ2-3; D is perhaps TRBD1 or TRBD2 (5 bases each). Sample: PBMCs from blood, taken more than 4 days after vaccination. The origin of this receptor is a man in his fifties who received an inactivated influenza vaccine. CDR3 in amino acids: CASSYSLGTGTDTQYF. The CDR3 DNA sequence: TGTGCCAGCAGTTACTCCCTTGGGACGGGCACAGATACGCAGTATTTT.